These 8 T cell receptor beta chains share one sample of origin, sequenced in a study of T cell clonality in common variable immunodeficiency. Using immunoSEQ multiplex PCR, the repertoire was profiled, and TCRdb retains in-frame clones only, with some absent. This sample carries about 43,000 clones, none of them present only once. The material sequenced was peripheral blood mononuclear cells. These receptors originate from a person aged 18 to 70 in good health.

This clone showed up many times. The CDR3 goes on 3 residues after the read ends, and that part is filled in from the germline J gene. V and J are TRBV19 and TRBJ2-5, with D uncertain. V was trimmed by 3 bases and J by 4 bases, leaving 3 bases between them. Germline V CDR1 and CDR2: LNHDA, SQIVND (reference sequence). CDR3 size: 11 residues. CDR3 DNA (partial): TGTGCCAGTAGTATCCGAGAGACC. Translating gives CASSIRET. The entire CDR3 is CASSIRETQYF. Full variable domain (remainder filled in from reference TRBV19 and TRBJ2-5): DGGITQSPKYLFRKEGQNVTLSCEQNLNHDAMYWYRQDPGQGLRLIYYSQIVNDFQKGDIAEGYSVSREKKESFPLTVTSAQKNPTAFYLCASSIRETQYFGPGTRLLVL.

Points on this clone: The read ends 3 residues shy of where the CDR3 ends; the end is completed using the germline J gene. The rearrangement uses TRBV7-2 and TRBJ1-2; D is unresolved. The germline CDR1 and CDR2 sequences are SGHTA and FQGNSA. This CDR3 is 15 amino acids long. The covered CDR3 bases are TGTGCCAGCAGCTTAGTAGGAGGCAGCACAGATACC. The encoded protein is CASSLVGGSTDT. The whole CDR3 sequence is CASSLVGGSTDTYTF.

Turning to this clone: The DNA ends 3 residues before the CDR3 does, and the rest of the CDR3 is filled in from the germline J gene. The chain employs TRBV30 and TRBJ1-4; D possibly corresponds to TRBD1 (6 bases). The length of the CDR3 is 15 residues. CDR1 and CDR2 (germline): GTSNPN, SVGIG (reference sequence). The ends were cut back, 2 bases at V and 4 bases at J, with 14 bases in the middle. CDR3 loop: CAWSTGTRDNEKLFF. The sequenced CDR3 bases are TGTGCCTGGAGTACCGGGACAAGGGATAATGAAAAA.

Ten or more counts support this clone. The sequence runs out 3 residues before the end of the CDR3; the remainder is reconstructed from the germline J gene. The J gene is TRBJ2-3, the V gene TRBV11-2; 10 bases map to TRBD2. Per germline, CDR1 SGHAT and CDR2 FQNNGV. The length of the CDR3 is 15 residues. J was trimmed by 4 bases and V by 0 bases; bases with no gene match: 1. CDR3 bases read: TGTGCCAGCAGCTTAGAACTAGCGGGACCAGATACG. Its translation is CASSLELAGPDT. The whole CDR3 sequence reads CASSLELAGPDTQYF.

This clone occurred many times. The read stops 3 residues short of the end of the CDR3; the missing end is completed from the germline J gene. The chain combines TRBV20-1 with TRBJ2-7; D is unresolved. Germline loops: CDR1 DFQATT, CDR2 SNEGSKA (reference sequence). V was trimmed by 6 bases and J by 2 bases, leaving 23 bases between them. The CDR3 consists of 16 residues. The part of the CDR3 DNA that was read is TGCAGTGCCACCAACTCCCTGCAGGCCTCCCCCTACGAG. It encodes CSATNSLQASPYE. The whole CDR3 protein is CSATNSLQASPYEQYF.

Note on this clone: The read finishes 3 residues shy of the CDR3 end, and the germline J gene is used to complete it. The V gene is TRBV7-9, the J gene TRBJ1-2; tentative D call: TRBD1 (6 bases). CDR1 and CDR2 from the germline V gene are SEHNR and FQNEAQ (reference sequence). This CDR3 comprises 14 residues. The part of the CDR3 DNA that was read is TGTGCCAGCAGCTTAGCGCGGGGGCGGGACGAC. Protein product: CASSLARGRDD. The complete CDR3 sequence is CASSLARGRDDYTF.

This clone was found many times. The same CDR3 also results from other DNA sequences found in this sample. The CDR3 DNA, read in part, is TGTGCCAGCAGCCCCGGGACAGGTCCCTACGAG. Its protein is CASSPGTGPYE. The full CDR3 protein is CASSPGTGPYEQYF. V is TRBV2 and J is TRBJ2-7, with 8 bases fitting TRBD1. The CDR3 end lies 3 residues beyond the end of the read and is filled in from the germline J gene. CDR3 length: 14 amino acids. Germline assignment: CDR1 SNHLY and CDR2 FYNNEI. The V gene end was trimmed by 6 bases and the J gene end by 2 bases; junction bases not matched to a gene: 6.

This clone appeared many times. The read falls 3 residues short of the CDR3 end, and the missing part is taken from the germline J gene. The chain carries TRBV2 and TRBJ2-5, with D possibly TRBD2 on 5 matching bases. Germline lookup yields CDR1 SNHLY and CDR2 FYNNEI. Trimming pared 7 bases from V and 0 bases from J, leaving 15 bases between. The CDR3 spans 15 residues. The sequenced CDR3 bases are TGTGCCAGCAACGGGGTGGAAAATTACCAAGAGACC. Encoded protein: CASNGVENYQET. The whole CDR3 sequence reads CASNGVENYQETQYF.